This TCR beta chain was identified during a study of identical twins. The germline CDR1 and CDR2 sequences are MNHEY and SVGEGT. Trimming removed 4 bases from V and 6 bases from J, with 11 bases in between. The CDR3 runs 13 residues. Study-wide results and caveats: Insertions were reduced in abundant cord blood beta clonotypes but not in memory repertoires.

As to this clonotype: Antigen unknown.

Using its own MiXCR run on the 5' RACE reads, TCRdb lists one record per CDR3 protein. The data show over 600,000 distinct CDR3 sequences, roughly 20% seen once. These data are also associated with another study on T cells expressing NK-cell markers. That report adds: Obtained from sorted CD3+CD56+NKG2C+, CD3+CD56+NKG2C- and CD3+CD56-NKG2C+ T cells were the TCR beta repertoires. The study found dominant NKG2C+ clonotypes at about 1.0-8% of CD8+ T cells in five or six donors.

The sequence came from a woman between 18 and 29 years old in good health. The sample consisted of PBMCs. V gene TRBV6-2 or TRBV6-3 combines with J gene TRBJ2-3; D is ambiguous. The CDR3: CASSLQVSDTQYF. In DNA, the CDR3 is TGTGCCAGCAGTTTACAAGTGTCTGATACGCAGTATTTT.